These 22 T cell receptor beta chains came from one sample sequenced in a study of T cell responses to AZD1222 COVID-19 vaccine. Assay: immunoSEQ multiplex PCR; the TCRdb copy retains only in-frame clones and omits some. The data contain about 170,000 clones, about nine tenths of them singletons. Specimen: peripheral blood, collected on day 0 of AZD1222 vaccination. These receptors came from an adult in good health.

This clone was seen once. V gene TRBV12-3 or TRBV12-4 combines with J gene TRBJ1-3, with D unresolved. The CDR3 has 13 residues. The V and J ends lost 5 bases and 9 bases respectively, with 14 bases between them. CDR3 coding DNA: TGTGCCAGCAGTCCTCATACCCGGACCACCATATATTTT. This gives the protein CASSPHTRTTIYF.

This clone was observed a single time. This rearrangement joins TRBV7-9 to TRBJ1-1; D unclear. With 4 bases removed from V and 0 bases from J, the gap between germline ends came to 9 bases. The germline CDR1 and CDR2 sequences are SEHNR and FQNEAQ (reference sequence). The CDR3 is made up of 14 amino acids. The CDR3, as DNA: TGTGCCAGCAGCTCACAACAGCTGAACACTGAAGCTTTCTTT. This encodes CASSSQQLNTEAFF.

The V call is TRBV18, the J call TRBJ1-3, with TRBD1 as a possible D gene (6 bases). Germline V gives CDR1 KGHSH, CDR2 LQKENI. This CDR3 is 14 amino acids long. V gave up 8 bases and J gave up 4 bases, with 15 bases separating them. CDR3 coding DNA: TGTGCCAGCGCAAACAGGGATATCGGAAACACCATATATTTT. Amino acids: CASANRDIGNTIYF.

The gene calls are TRBV27 and TRBJ1-2, with 7 bases lining up with TRBD1. The CDR3 is 15 residues long. CDR1 and CDR2 (germline): MNHEY, SMNVEV (reference sequence). The ends lost 6 bases at V and 0 bases at J; junction bases unmatched: 7. DNA for the CDR3: TGTGCCAGCAGGCATAGGGGGCGGTCTAACTATGGCTACACCTTC. Encoded protein: CASRHRGRSNYGYTF.

This clone occurred once. Other DNA sequences in this sample translate to the same CDR3. V gene TRBV5-1 combines with J gene TRBJ1-2; the D is unclear. CDR3 length: 13 amino acids. V was clipped by 0 bases and J by 4 bases, with 7 bases between them. Germline values: CDR1 SGHRS, CDR2 YFSETQ. Here the CDR3 DNA reads TGCGCCAGCAGCTTGGAGCCGGGCTATGGCTACACCTTC. This gives the protein CASSLEPGYGYTF.

The V call is TRBV7-2, the J call TRBJ1-1; TRBD1 might be the D (6 bases). Germline loops: CDR1 SGHTA, CDR2 FQGNSA. CDR3 length equals 14 residues. Trimming stripped 3 bases from V and 6 bases from J, with 14 bases between. The CDR3 coding sequence is TGTGCCAGCAGCTTCACCTCACAGGGACCTGAAGCTTTCTTT. As protein: CASSFTSQGPEAFF.

This clone appeared a single time. The J gene is TRBJ1-1, the V gene TRBV7-2; tentative D call: TRBD1 (5 bases). The germline CDR1 and CDR2 sequences are SGHTA and FQGNSA. Between the trimmed V and J ends, which lost 2 bases and 11 bases, there was a span of 15 bases. The CDR3 totals 13 residues. Written as DNA, the CDR3 is TGTGCCAGCAGCTTAAAAACAGGTTGGTCCGCTTTCTTT. Protein sequence: CASSLKTGWSAFF.

This chain uses TRBV9 with TRBJ2-6; 10 positions agree with TRBD1. With V trimmed by 2 bases and J by 4 bases, 9 bases remained unmatched. This CDR3 is 18 amino acids long. Germline V gives CDR1 SGDLS, CDR2 YYNGEE. The CDR3 DNA reads TGTGCCAGCAGCGTTAACACCGGGACAGGGGTCGGGGCCAACGTCCTGACTTTC. Residues: CASSVNTGTGVGANVLTF.

The V gene is TRBV5-1, the J gene TRBJ2-7; a weak D match, TRBD1 (6 bases). This CDR3 is 15 amino acids long. The V gene's germline CDR1 is SGHRS and CDR2 YFSETQ. Trimming stripped 4 bases from V and 0 bases from J, with 14 bases between. CDR3 sequence reads: CASSIGQLSSYEQYF. The CDR3, as DNA: TGCGCCAGCAGCATAGGACAGCTTAGCTCCTACGAGCAGTACTTC.

The J gene is TRBJ2-7, the V gene TRBV19, with D tentatively TRBD1 or TRBD2 (6 bases each). Germline CDR1 LNHDA, CDR2 SQIVND (reference sequence). Trimming pared 3 bases from V and 0 bases from J, leaving 12 bases between. This CDR3 region has 15 residues. CDR3 nucleotides: TGTGCCAGTAGTATTATGGAGGGGGGCTCCTACGAGCAGTACTTC. Translation gives CASSIMEGGSYEQYF.

The chain couples TRBV18 to TRBJ1-1; TRBD1 matches 9 bases. Germline V gives CDR1 KGHSH, CDR2 LQKENI. With V trimmed by 3 bases and J by 8 bases, 7 bases remained unmatched. The CDR3 has 14 residues. This chain's CDR3 is CASSPGQGFSEAFF. CDR3 DNA sequence: TGTGCCAGCTCACCCGGACAGGGGTTCAGCGAAGCTTTCTTT.

The DNA of the CDR3 is TGTGCCAGCTCACCACCTGGGACAGGGCTAAAAGAGACCCAGTACTTC. Protein product: CASSPPGTGLKETQYF. The gene calls are TRBV18 and TRBJ2-5; 9 nucleotides line up with TRBD1. This CDR3 has 16 residues. Per germline, CDR1 KGHSH and CDR2 LQKENI. Germline trimming cut 0 bases from V and 3 bases from J; bases unmatched to any gene: 5.

This clone has a single count. The chain couples TRBV3-1 (or the pseudogene TRBV3-2) to TRBJ1-1; D gene unclear. The CDR3 is 12 residues long. V lost 5 bases and J lost 6, with 10 bases in between. Germline-derived CDR1 and CDR2 are LGHDT and YNNKEL (reference sequence). The DNA for the CDR3 is TGTGCCAGCAGCTGGTATGGGGCTGAAGCTTTCTTT. It translates to CASSWYGAEAFF.

The rearrangement links TRBV18 to TRBJ1-2; D possibly corresponds to TRBD1 (6 bases). The V gene's germline CDR1 is KGHSH and CDR2 LQKENI. The CDR3 totals 13 residues. V lost 6 bases and J 2 bases, leaving 10 bases between the germline ends. For the CDR3, the DNA is TGTGCCAGCTCCGCAGGGGAGAACTATGGCTACACCTTC. It codes for CASSAGENYGYTF.

The rearrangement joins TRBV6-5 to TRBJ2-7; a weak D match, TRBD1 (5 bases). The germline CDR1 and CDR2 sequences are MNHEY and SVGAGI. The CDR3 extends over 13 amino acids. Trimming pared 2 bases from V and 4 bases from J, leaving 9 bases between. CDR3 protein: CASSYEKGYEQYF. The CDR3 DNA reads TGTGCCAGCAGTTACGAGAAGGGGTACGAGCAGTACTTC.

This rearrangement joins TRBV3-1 (or the pseudogene TRBV3-2) to TRBJ2-1; perhaps TRBD2 as D (6 bases). V lost 6 bases, J lost 4 bases, and 16 bases lay in between. The germline V gene has CDR1 LGHDT and CDR2 YNNKEL (reference sequence). The CDR3 extends over 15 amino acids. This CDR3 reads CASSPQWRGYNEQFF. CDR3 DNA: TGTGCCAGCAGTCCCCAGTGGCGGGGTTACAATGAGCAGTTCTTC.

The rearrangement links TRBV5-5 to TRBJ1-5, with a possible D match to TRBD1 (6 bases). CDR1 and CDR2 (germline): SGHKS, YYEKEE (reference sequence). The V and J ends lost 9 bases and 4 bases respectively, with 14 bases between them. The CDR3 is 13 residues long. The CDR3 DNA is TGTGCCATCAGGACAGTCGGGAATCAGCCCCAGCATTTT. Its protein is CAIRTVGNQPQHF.

The chain has TRBV6-5 and TRBJ1-5; the D gene is possibly TRBD1 (5 bases). V lost 5 bases to trimming and J lost 4 bases, with 9 bases between them. This CDR3 region has 13 residues. Germline V gives CDR1 MNHEY, CDR2 SVGAGI. CDR3 DNA: TGTGCCAGCAGTAGACAGAGGAATCAGCCCCAGCATTTT. Its protein is CASSRQRNQPQHF.

The J gene is TRBJ1-4, the V gene TRBV6-1, with no clear D. The CDR3 loop spans 15 amino acids. V lost 3 bases to trimming and J lost 8 bases, with 16 bases between them. Germline lookup yields CDR1 MNHNS and CDR2 SASEGT. CDR3 bases: TGTGCCAGCAGTGACCCCCCAGGCGCCCAAGAAAAACTGTTTTTT. It is translated as CASSDPPGAQEKLFF.

The rearrangement links TRBV7-8 to TRBJ2-3, with TRBD2 matching 8 bases. The CDR3 runs to 17 residues. Germline assignment: CDR1 SGHVS and CDR2 FQNEAQ. The V gene end was trimmed by 0 bases and the J gene end by 4 bases; junction bases not matched to a gene: 9. CDR3 residues: CASSLALAGGGADTQYF. CDR3 nucleotide sequence: TGTGCCAGCAGCTTAGCGTTGGCGGGGGGTGGCGCAGATACGCAGTATTTT. The full variable domain, completed using reference TRBV7-8 and TRBJ2-3, is GAGVSQSPRYKVAKRGQDVALRCDPISGHVSLFWYQQALGQGPEFLTYFQNEAQLDKSGLPSDRFFAERPEGSVSTLKIQRTQQEDSAVYLCASSLALAGGGADTQYFGPGTRLTVL.

The rearrangement joins TRBV28 to TRBJ2-3, with 9 bases matching TRBD1. V was clipped by 0 bases and J by 5 bases; unmatched bases: 6. Germline-derived CDR1 and CDR2 are MDHEN and SYDVKM. There are 16 residues in the CDR3. CDR3 sequence (DNA): TGTGCCAGCAGTTTATGGTCTAGGACAGGGGTAGATACGCAGTATTTT. This gives the protein CASSLWSRTGVDTQYF.

The chain employs TRBV5-4 and TRBJ2-2, with 7 nucleotides matching TRBD1. Germline CDR1 SGHNT, CDR2 YYREEE (reference sequence). This CDR3 has 12 residues. The ends lost 3 bases at V and 7 bases at J; junction bases unmatched: 0. The CDR3 coding sequence is TGTGCCAGCAGCTCAGGGGGCGGGGAGCTGTTTTTT. It encodes CASSSGGGELFF.